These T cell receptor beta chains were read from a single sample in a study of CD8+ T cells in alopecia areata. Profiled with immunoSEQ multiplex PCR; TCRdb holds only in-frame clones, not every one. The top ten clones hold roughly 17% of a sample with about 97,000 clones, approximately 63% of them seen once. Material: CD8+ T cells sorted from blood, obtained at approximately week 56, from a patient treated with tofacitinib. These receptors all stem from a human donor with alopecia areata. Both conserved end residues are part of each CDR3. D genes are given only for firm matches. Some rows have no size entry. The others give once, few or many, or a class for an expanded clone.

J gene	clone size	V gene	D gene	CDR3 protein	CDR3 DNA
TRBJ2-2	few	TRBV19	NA	CASSRGVGELFF	TGTGCCAGTAGTCGGGGCGTCGGGGAGCTGTTTTTT
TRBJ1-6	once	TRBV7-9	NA	CASSFRDGGSPLHF	TGTGCCAGCAGCTTTCGGGACGGTGGCTCACCCCTCCACTTT
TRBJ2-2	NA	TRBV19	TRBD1	CASSIAGQEITGELFF	TGTGCCAGTAGTATAGCCGGACAGGAAATCACCGGGGAGCTGTTTTTT
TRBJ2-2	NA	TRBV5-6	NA	CASSSGQFELFF	TGTGCCAGCAGCTCAGGACAATTTGAGCTGTTTTTT
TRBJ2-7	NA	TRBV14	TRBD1	CASSQGQGLSYEQYF	TGTGCCAGCAGCCAAGGACAGGGGCTCTCCTACGAGCAGTACTTC
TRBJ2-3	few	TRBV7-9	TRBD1	CASSLRARTGADGDTQYF	TGTGCCAGCAGCTTACGCGCGAGGACAGGGGCCGACGGTGATACGCAGTATTTT
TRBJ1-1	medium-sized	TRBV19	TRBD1	CASSIGAGGNTEAFF	TGTGCCAGTAGTATAGGCGCAGGGGGGAACACTGAAGCTTTCTTT
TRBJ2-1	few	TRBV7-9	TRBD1	CASGGAGGSSYNEQFF	TGTGCCAGCGGAGGGGCAGGGGGCAGCTCCTACAATGAGCAGTTCTTC
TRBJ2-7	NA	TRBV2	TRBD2	CASLGGRTSGDYEQYF	TGTGCCAGCCTAGGGGGCAGGACTAGCGGGGACTACGAGCAGTACTTC
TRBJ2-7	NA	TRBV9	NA	CASSVGTAAGYEQYF	TGTGCCAGCAGCGTAGGGACGGCCGCGGGTTACGAGCAGTACTTC
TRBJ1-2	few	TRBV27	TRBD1	CASSLQGGNYGYTF	TGTGCCAGCAGCTTACAGGGGGGGAACTATGGCTACACCTTC
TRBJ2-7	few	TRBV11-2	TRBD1	CASSTGGYEQYF	TGTGCCAGCAGCACAGGGGGATACGAGCAGTACTTC
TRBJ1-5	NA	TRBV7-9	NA	CASTRSGMDQPQHF	TGTGCCAGCACCCGGTCGGGGATGGATCAGCCCCAGCATTTT
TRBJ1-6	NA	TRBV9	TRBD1	CASSPPGQGANSPLHF	TGTGCCAGCAGCCCTCCGGGACAGGGGGCTAATTCACCCCTCCACTTT
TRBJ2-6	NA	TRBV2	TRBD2	CAGTPGTSISGANVLTF	TGTGCAGGAACCCCCGGGACTAGCATCTCTGGGGCCAACGTCCTGACTTTC
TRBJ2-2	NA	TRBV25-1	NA	CASSEKGYTGELFF	TGTGCCAGCAGTGAAAAAGGGTACACCGGGGAGCTGTTTTTT
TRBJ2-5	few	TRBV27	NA	CASSLSDRRQETQYF	TGTGCCAGCAGTTTATCAGACAGGAGACAAGAGACCCAGTACTTC
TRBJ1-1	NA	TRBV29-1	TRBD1	CSDAGQGSKNTEAFF	TGCAGCGACGCCGGACAGGGGAGTAAGAACACTGAAGCTTTCTTT
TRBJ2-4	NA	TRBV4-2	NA	CASSPGVGGQNIQYF	TGTGCCAGCAGCCCAGGGGTCGGCGGGCAAAACATTCAGTACTTC
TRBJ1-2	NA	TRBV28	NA	CASSLTTGPAGYTF	TGTGCCAGCAGTCTAACGACGGGACCCGCGGGCTACACCTTC
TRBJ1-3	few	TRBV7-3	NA	CASSLASTGSTIYF	TGTGCCAGCAGCTTAGCCTCAACAGGGAGCACCATATATTTT
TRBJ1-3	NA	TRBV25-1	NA	CASSEFGTDLGNTIYF	TGTGCCAGCAGTGAATTCGGAACAGATCTTGGAAACACCATATATTTT
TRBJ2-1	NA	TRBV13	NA	CASSLGLTGARYNEQFF	TGTGCCAGCAGCTTAGGCCTTACGGGGGCGCGCTACAATGAGCAGTTCTTC
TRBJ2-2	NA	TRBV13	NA	CASTGGHPNTGELFF	TGTGCCAGCACCGGGGGGCACCCGAACACCGGGGAGCTGTTTTTT
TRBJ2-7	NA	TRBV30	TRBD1	CAGGQGSSYEQYF	TGTGCCGGCGGACAGGGGAGCTCCTACGAGCAGTACTTC
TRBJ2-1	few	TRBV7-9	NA	CASSDTAGKTYNEQFF	TGTGCCAGCAGCGATACGGCGGGGAAAACTTACAATGAGCAGTTCTTC
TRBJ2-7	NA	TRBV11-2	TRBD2	CASSLTSGSYEQYF	TGTGCCAGCAGCTTAACTAGCGGGAGTTACGAGCAGTACTTC
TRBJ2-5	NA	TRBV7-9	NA	CASSLVAVGLQGETQYF	TGTGCCAGCAGCTTAGTGGCAGTAGGCCTCCAAGGGGAGACCCAGTACTTC
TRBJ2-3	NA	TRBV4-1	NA	CASSHPLEDSTDTQYF	TGCGCCAGCAGCCACCCTCTAGAGGACAGCACAGATACGCAGTATTTT
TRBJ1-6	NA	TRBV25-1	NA	CASSVGARNNSPLHF	TGTGCCAGCAGTGTAGGGGCCAGGAATAATTCACCCCTCCACTTT
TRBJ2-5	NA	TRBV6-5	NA	CATLGDFKEMTQYF	TGTGCCACCCTGGGGGACTTTAAAGAGATGACCCAGTACTTC
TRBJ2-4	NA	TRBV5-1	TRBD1	CASSPGTGITWSIQYF	TGCGCCAGCAGCCCCGGGACAGGGATTACTTGGAGCATTCAGTACTTC
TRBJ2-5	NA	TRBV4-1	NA	CASSHTRSTGETQYF	TGCGCCAGCAGCCATACCCGATCGACCGGGGAGACCCAGTACTTC
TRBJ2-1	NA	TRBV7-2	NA	CASFRGSPNEQFF	TGTGCCAGCTTCCGCGGGTCCCCCAATGAGCAGTTCTTC
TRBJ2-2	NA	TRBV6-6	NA	CASSYFLGARTGELFF	TGTGCCAGCAGTTACTTCCTGGGGGCGCGAACCGGGGAGCTGTTTTTT
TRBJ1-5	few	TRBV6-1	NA	CASSVGDSNQPQHF	TGTGCCAGCAGCGTAGGCGATAGCAATCAGCCCCAGCATTTT
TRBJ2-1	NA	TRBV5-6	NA	CASSWQSSYNEQFF	TGTGCCAGCAGCTGGCAGAGCTCCTACAATGAGCAGTTCTTC
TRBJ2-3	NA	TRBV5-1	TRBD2	CASSPLPSGYTVHTDTQYF	TGCGCCAGCAGCCCGCTCCCTAGCGGCTACACAGTTCACACAGATACGCAGTATTTT
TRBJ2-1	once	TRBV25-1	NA	CASETNEQFF	TGTGCCAGCGAGACAAATGAGCAGTTCTTC
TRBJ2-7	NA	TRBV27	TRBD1	CASSTSRDSTNEQYF	TGTGCCAGCAGTACATCCCGGGACAGCACTAATGAGCAGTACTTC
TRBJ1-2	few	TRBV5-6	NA	CASSAEPDGRHGYTF	TGTGCCAGCAGCGCGGAACCCGACGGTCGGCATGGCTACACCTTC
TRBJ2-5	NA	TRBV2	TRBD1	CASKDGTGALETQYF	TGTGCCAGCAAAGACGGGACAGGGGCCCTTGAGACCCAGTACTTC
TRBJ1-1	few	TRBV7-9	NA	CASSLASGEAFF	TGTGCCAGCAGCTTAGCCAGCGGGGAGGCTTTCTTT
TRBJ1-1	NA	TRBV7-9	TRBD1	CASSPRGDTEAFF	TGTGCCAGCAGCCCCAGGGGGGACACTGAAGCTTTCTTT
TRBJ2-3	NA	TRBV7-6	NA	CASIKGLASSTDTQYF	TGTGCCAGCATTAAGGGGTTAGCGAGTAGCACAGATACGCAGTATTTT
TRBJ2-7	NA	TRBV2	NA	CASSVSGGGGEQYF	TGTGCCAGCAGTGTTTCAGGGGGGGGAGGCGAGCAGTACTTC
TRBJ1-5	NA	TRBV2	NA	CASRGRDHPNQPQHF	TGTGCCAGCAGGGGAAGGGATCACCCTAATCAGCCCCAGCATTTT